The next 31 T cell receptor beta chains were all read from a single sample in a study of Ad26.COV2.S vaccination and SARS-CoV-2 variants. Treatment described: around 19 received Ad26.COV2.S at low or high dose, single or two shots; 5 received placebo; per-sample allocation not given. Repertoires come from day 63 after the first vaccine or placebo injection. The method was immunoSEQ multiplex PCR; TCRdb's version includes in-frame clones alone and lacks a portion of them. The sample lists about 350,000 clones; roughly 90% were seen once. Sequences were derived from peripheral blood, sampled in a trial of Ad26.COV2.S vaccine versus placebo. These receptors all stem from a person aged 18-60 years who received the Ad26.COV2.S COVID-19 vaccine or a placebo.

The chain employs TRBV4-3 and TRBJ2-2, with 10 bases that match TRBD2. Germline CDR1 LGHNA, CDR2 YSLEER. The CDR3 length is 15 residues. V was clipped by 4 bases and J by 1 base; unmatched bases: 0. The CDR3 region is CASSRTSGNTGELFF. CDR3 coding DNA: TGCGCCAGCAGCCGGACTAGCGGGAACACCGGGGAGCTGTTTTTT.

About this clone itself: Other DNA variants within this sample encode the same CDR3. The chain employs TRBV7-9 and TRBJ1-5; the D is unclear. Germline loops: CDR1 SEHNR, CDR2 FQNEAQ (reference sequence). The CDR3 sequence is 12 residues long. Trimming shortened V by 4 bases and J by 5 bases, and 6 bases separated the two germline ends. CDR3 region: CASSSDYQPQHF. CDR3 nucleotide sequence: TGTGCCAGCAGCTCCGATTATCAGCCCCAGCATTTT.

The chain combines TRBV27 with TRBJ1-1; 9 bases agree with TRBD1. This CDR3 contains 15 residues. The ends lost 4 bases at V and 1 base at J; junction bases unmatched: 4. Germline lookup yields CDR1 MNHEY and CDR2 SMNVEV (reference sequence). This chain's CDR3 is CASSWTGDPNTEAFF. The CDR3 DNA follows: TGTGCCAGCAGTTGGACAGGGGATCCGAACACTGAAGCTTTCTTT.

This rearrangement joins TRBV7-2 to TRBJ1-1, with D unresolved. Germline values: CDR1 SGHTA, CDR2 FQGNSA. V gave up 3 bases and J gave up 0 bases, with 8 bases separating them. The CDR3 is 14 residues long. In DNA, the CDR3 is TGTGCCAGCAGCTTGGTGGGTCTGAACACTGAAGCTTTCTTT. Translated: CASSLVGLNTEAFF.

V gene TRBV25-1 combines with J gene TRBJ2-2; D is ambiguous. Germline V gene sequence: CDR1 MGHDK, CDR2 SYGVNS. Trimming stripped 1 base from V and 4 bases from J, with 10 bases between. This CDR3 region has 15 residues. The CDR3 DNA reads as TGTGCCAGCAGTGAATCGGATGGAAGCACCGGGGAGCTGTTTTTT. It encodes CASSESDGSTGELFF.

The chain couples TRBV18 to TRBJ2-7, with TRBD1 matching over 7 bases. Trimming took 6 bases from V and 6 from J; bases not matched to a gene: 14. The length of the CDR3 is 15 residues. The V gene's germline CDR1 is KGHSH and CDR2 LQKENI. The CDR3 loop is CASSRAMGTVGEQYF. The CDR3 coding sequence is TGTGCCAGCTCTCGTGCGATGGGGACAGTTGGCGAGCAGTACTTC. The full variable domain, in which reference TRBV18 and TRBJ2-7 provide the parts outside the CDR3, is NAGVMQNPRHLVRRRGQEARLRCSPMKGHSHVYWYRQLPEEGLKFMVYLQKENIIDESGMPKERFSAEFPKEGPSILRIQQVVRGDSAAYFCASSRAMGTVGEQYFGPGTRLTVT.

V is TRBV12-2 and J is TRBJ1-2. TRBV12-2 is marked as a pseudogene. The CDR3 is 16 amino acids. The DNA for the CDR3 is TGTGCAAGTCGCTTCTCCCTGGCGATTTCGAACTATGGCTACACCTTC. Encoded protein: CASRFSLAISNYGYTF.

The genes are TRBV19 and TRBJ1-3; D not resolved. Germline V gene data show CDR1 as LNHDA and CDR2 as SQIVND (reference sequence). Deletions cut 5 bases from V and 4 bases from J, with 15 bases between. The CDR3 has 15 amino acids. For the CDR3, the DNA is TGTGCCAGTAGTCAACGGGATTACTGGGGAAACACCATATATTTT. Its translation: CASSQRDYWGNTIYF.

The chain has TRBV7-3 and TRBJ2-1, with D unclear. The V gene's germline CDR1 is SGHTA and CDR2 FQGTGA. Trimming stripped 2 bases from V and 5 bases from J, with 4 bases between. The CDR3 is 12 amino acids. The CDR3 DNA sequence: TGTGCCAGCAGCTTACGGAACAATGAGCAGTTCTTC. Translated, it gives CASSLRNNEQFF.

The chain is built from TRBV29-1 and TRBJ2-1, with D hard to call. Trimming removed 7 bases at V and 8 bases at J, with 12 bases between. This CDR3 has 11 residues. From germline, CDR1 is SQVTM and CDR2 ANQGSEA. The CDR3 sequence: CSARPWDEQFF. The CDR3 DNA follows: TGCAGCGCCCGGCCCTGGGATGAGCAGTTCTTC.

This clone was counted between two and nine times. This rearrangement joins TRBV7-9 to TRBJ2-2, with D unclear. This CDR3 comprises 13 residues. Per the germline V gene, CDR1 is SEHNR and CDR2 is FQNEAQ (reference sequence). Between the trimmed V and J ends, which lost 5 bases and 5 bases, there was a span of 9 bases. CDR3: CASSRLETGELFF. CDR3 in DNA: TGTGCCAGCAGCCGCCTAGAAACCGGGGAGCTGTTTTTT. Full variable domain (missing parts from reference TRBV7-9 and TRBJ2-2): DTGVSQNPRHKITKRGQNVTFRCDPISEHNRLYWYRQTLGQGPEFLTYFQNEAQLEKSRLLSDRFSAERPKGSFSTLEIQRTEQGDSAMYLCASSRLETGELFFGEGSRLTVL.

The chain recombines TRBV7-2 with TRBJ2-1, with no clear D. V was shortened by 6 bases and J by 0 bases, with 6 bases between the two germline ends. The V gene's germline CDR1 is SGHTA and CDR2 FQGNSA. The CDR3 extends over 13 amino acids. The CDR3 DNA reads TGTGCCAGCAGATCTAGCTCCTACAATGAGCAGTTCTTC. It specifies CASRSSSYNEQFF.

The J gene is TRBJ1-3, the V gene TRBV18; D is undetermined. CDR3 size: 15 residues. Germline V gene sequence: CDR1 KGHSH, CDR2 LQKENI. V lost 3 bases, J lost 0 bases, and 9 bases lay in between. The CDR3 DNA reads TGTGCCAGCTCACCTTCCCAGACCTCTGGAAACACCATATATTTT. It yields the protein CASSPSQTSGNTIYF.

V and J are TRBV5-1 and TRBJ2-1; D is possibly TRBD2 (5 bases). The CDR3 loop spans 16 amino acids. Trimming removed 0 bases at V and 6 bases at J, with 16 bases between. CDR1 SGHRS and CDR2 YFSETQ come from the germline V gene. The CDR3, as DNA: TGCGCCAGCAGCTTGGCAGTAGGAGGTTTAGGCAATGAGCAGTTCTTC. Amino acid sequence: CASSLAVGGLGNEQFF. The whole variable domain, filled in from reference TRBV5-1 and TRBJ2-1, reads KAGVTQTPRYLIKTRGQQVTLSCSPISGHRSVSWYQQTPGQGLQFLFEYFSETQRNKGNFPGRFSGRQFSNSRSEMNVSTLELGDSALYLCASSLAVGGLGNEQFFGPGTRLTVL.

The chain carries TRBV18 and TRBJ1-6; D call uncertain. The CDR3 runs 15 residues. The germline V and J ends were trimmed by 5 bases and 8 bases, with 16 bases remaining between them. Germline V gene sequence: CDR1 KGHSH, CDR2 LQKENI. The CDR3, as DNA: TGTGCCAGCTCAAAGGGCCGCCGGACCGATTCACCCCTCCACTTT. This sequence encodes CASSKGRRTDSPLHF.

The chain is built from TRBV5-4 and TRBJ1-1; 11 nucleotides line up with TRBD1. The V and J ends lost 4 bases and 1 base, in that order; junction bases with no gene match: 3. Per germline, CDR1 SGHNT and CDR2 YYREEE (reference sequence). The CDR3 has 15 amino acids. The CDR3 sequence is CASSPGQGANTEAFF. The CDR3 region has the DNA TGTGCCAGCAGCCCCGGACAGGGGGCGAACACTGAAGCTTTCTTT. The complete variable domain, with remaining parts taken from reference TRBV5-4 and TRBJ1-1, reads ETGVTQSPTHLIKTRGQQVTLRCSSQSGHNTVSWYQQALGQGPQFIFQYYREEENGRGNFPPRFSGLQFPNYSSELNVNALELDDSALYLCASSPGQGANTEAFFGQGTRLTVV.

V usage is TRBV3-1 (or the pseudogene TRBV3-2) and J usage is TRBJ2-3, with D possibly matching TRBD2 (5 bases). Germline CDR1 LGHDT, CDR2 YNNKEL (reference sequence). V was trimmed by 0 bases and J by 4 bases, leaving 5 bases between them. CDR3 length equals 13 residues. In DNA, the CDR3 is TGTGCCAGCAGCCAAGAACTAGCAGATACGCAGTATTTT. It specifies CASSQELADTQYF.

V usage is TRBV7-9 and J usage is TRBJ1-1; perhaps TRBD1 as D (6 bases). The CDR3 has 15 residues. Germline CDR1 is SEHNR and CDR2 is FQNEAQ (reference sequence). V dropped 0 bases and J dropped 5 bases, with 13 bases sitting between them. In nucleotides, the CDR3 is TGTGCCAGCAGCTTAGCGCAGGGGCCTGGGACTGAAGCTTTCTTT. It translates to CASSLAQGPGTEAFF.

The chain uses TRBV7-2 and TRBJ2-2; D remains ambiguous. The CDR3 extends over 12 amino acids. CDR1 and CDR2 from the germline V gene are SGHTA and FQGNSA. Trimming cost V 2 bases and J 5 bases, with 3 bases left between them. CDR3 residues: CASSLYTGELFF. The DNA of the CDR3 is TGTGCCAGCAGCTTATATACCGGGGAGCTGTTTTTT.

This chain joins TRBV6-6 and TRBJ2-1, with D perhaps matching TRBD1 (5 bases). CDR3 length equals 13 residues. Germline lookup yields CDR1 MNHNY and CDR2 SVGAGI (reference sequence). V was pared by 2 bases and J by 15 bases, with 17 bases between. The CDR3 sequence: CASSYGHGMAWFF. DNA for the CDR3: TGTGCCAGCAGTTACGGACACGGTATGGCATGGTTCTTC.

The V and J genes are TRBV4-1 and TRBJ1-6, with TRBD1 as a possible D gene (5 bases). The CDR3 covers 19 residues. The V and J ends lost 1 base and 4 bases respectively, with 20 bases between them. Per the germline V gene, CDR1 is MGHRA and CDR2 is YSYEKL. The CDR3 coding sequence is TGCGCCAGCAGCCAAGCAGCCGCGACAATGGGGGAATATAATTCACCCCTCCACTTT. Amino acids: CASSQAAATMGEYNSPLHF.

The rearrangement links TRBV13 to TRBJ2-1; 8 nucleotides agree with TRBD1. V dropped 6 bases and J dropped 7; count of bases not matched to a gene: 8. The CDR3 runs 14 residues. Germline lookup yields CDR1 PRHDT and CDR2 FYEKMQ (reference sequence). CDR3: CASRHWTGRNEQFF. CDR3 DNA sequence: TGTGCCAGCAGACATTGGACAGGGAGGAATGAGCAGTTCTTC.

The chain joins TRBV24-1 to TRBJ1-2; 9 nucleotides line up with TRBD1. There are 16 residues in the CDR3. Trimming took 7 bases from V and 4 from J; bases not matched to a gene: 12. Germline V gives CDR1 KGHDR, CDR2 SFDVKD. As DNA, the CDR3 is TGTGCCACCAGAGACCGGGACAGGGAAATGGGCTATGGCTACACCTTC. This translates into CATRDRDREMGYGYTF.

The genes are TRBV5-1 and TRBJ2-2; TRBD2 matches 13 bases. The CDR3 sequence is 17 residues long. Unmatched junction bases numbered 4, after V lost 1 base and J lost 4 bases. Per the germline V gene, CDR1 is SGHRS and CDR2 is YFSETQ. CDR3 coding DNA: TGCGCCAGCAGCTTGACTAGCGGGAGGGCGGGCACCGGGGAGCTGTTTTTT. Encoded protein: CASSLTSGRAGTGELFF.

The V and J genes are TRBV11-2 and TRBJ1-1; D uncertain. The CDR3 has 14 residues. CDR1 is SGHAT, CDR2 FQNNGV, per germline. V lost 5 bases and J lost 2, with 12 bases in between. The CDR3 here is CASSHAGRNTEAFF. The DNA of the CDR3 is TGTGCCAGCAGCCACGCCGGGCGCAACACTGAAGCTTTCTTT. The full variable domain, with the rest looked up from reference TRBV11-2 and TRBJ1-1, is EAGVAQSPRYKIIEKRQSVAFWCNPISGHATLYWYQQILGQGPKLLIQFQNNGVVDDSQLPKDRFSAERLKGVDSTLKIQPAKLEDSAVYLCASSHAGRNTEAFFGQGTRLTVV.

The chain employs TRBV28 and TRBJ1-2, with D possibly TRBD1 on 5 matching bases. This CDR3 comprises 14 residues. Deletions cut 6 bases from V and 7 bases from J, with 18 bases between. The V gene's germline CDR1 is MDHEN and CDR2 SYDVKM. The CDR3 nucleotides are TGTGCCAGCAGCCGAAGACAGCCCTCGGGTGGCTACACCTTC. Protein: CASSRRQPSGGYTF.

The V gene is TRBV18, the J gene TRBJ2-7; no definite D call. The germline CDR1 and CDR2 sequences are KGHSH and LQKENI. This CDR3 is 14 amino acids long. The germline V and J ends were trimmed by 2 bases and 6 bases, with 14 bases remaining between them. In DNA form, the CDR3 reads TGTGCCAGCTCACCAGACGGCAGGACGTCCGAGCAGTACTTC. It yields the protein CASSPDGRTSEQYF.

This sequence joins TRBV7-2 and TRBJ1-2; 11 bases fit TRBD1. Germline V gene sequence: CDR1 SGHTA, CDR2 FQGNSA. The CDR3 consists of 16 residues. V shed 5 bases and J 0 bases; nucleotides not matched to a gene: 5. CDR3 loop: CASSVGGQGANYGYTF. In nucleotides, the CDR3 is TGTGCCAGCAGCGTAGGGGGACAGGGGGCTAACTATGGCTACACCTTC.

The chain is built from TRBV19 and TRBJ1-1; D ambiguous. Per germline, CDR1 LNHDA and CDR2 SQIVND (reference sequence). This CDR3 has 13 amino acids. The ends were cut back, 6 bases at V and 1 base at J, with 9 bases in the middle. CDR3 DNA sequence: TGTGCCAGTAGGGAAGTGGGGAACACTGAAGCTTTCTTT. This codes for CASREVGNTEAFF. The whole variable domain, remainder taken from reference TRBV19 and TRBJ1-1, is DGGITQSPKYLFRKEGQNVTLSCEQNLNHDAMYWYRQDPGQGLRLIYYSQIVNDFQKGDIAEGYSVSREKKESFPLTVTSAQKNPTAFYLCASREVGNTEAFFGQGTRLTVV.

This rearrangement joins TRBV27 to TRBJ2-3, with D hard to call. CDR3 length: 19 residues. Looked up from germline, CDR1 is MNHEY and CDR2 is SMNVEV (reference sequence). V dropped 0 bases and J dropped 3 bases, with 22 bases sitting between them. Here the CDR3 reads CASSLSLKLSKVGTDTQYF. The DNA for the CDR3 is TGTGCCAGCAGTTTATCTCTTAAACTTAGCAAAGTAGGAACAGATACGCAGTATTTT.

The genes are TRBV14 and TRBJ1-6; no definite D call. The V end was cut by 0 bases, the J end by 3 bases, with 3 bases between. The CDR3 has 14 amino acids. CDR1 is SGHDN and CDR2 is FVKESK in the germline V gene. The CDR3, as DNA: TGTGCCAGCAGCCAAGAGCTCTATAATTCACCCCTCCACTTT. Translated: CASSQELYNSPLHF.